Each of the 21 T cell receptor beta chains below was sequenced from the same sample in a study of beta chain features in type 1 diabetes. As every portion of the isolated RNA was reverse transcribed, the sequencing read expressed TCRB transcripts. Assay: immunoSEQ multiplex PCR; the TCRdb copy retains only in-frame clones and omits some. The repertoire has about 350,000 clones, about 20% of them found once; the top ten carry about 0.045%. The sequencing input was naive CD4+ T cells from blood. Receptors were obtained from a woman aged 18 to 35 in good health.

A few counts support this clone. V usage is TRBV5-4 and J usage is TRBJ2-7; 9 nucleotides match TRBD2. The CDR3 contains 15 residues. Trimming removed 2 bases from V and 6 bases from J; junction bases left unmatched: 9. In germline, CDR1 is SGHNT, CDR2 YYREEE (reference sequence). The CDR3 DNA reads TGTGCCAGCAGCTTTGATAGCGGGAGTAATCGCGAGCAGTACTTC. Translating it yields CASSFDSGSNREQYF.

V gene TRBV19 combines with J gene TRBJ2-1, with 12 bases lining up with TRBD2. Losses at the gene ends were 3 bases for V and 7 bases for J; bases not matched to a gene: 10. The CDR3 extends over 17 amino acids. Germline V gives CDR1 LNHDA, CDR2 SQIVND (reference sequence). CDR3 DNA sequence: TGTGCCAGTAGTATCCTACCCGGGACTAGCGGGCCGAATGAGCAGTTCTTC. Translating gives CASSILPGTSGPNEQFF.

As DNA, the CDR3 is TGTGCCATGGGACAGGGAGGTACTGAAGCTTTCTTT. Its translation: CAMGQGGTEAFF. J is TRBJ1-1 and V is TRBV2, with 9 positions matching TRBD1. With 10 bases clipped from V and 5 bases from J, the junction kept 5 bases outside the gene matches. Looked up from germline, CDR1 is SNHLY and CDR2 is FYNNEI. This CDR3 is built from 12 residues.

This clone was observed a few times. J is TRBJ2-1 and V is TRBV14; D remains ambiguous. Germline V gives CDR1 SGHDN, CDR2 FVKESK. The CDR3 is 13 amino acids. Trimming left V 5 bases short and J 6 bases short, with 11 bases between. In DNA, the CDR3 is TGTGCCAGCAGCTCATCTTTACTCAATGAGCAGTTCTTC. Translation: CASSSSLLNEQFF.

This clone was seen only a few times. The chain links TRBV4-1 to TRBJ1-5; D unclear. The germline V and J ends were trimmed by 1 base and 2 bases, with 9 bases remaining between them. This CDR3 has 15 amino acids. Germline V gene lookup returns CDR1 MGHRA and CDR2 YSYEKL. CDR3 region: CASSQGSLGNQPQHF. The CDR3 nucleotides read TGCGCCAGCAGCCAAGGATCTCTAGGCAATCAGCCCCAGCATTTT.

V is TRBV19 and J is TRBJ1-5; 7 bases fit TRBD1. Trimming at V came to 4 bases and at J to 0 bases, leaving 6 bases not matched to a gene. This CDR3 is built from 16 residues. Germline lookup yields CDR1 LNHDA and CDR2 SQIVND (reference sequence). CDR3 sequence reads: CASSSRDSFSNQPQHF. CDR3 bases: TGTGCCAGTAGTAGCCGGGACAGCTTTAGCAATCAGCCCCAGCATTTT. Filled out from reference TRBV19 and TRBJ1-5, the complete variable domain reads DGGITQSPKYLFRKEGQNVTLSCEQNLNHDAMYWYRQDPGQGLRLIYYSQIVNDFQKGDIAEGYSVSREKKESFPLTVTSAQKNPTAFYLCASSSRDSFSNQPQHFGDGTRLSIL.

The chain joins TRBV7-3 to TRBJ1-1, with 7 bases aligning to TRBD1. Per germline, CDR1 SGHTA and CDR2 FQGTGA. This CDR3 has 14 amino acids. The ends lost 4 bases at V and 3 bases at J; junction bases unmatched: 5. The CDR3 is CASSWTGGDTEAFF. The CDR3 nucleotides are TGTGCCAGCAGCTGGACAGGAGGAGACACTGAAGCTTTCTTT.

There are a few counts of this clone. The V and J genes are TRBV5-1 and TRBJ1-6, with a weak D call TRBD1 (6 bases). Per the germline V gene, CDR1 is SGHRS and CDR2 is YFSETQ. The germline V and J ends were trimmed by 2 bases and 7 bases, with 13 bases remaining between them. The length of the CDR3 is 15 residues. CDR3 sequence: CASSLTDSDNSPLHF. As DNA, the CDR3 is TGCGCCAGCAGCTTAACGGACAGCGACAATTCACCCCTCCACTTT.

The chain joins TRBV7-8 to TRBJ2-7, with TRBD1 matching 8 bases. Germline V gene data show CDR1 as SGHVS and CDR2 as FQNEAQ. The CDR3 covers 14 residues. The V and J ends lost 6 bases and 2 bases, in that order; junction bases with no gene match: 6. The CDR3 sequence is CASRPRTGTYEQYF. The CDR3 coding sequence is TGTGCCAGCAGACCTAGGACAGGGACCTACGAGCAGTACTTC.

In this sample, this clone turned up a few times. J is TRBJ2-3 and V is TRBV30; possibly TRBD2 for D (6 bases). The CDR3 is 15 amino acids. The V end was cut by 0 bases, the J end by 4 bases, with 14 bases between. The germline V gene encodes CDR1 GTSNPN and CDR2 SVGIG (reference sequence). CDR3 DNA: TGTGCCTGGAGTGTTCGAGGGAGGAGCCCAGATACGCAGTATTTT. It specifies CAWSVRGRSPDTQYF.

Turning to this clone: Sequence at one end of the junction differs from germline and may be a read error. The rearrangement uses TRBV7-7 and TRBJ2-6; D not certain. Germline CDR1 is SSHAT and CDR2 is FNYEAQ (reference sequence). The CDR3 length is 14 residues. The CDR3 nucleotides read TGTGCTAGCAGCCCGCGTTCTGGGGCCAACGTCCTGACTTTC. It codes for CASSPRSGANVLTF.

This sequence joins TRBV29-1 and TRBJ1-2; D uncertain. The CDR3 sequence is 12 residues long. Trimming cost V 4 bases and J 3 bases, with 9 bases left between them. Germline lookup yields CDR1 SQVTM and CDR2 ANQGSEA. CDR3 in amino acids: CSVVEGDYGYTF. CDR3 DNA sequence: TGCAGCGTTGTTGAGGGAGACTATGGCTACACCTTC.

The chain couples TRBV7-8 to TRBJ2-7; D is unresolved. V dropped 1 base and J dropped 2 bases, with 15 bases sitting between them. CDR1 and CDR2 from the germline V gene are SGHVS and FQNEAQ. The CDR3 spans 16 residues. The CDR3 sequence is CASSLDSSRVTYEQYF. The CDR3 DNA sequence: TGTGCCAGCAGCTTAGACAGCTCTCGAGTCACCTACGAGCAGTACTTC.

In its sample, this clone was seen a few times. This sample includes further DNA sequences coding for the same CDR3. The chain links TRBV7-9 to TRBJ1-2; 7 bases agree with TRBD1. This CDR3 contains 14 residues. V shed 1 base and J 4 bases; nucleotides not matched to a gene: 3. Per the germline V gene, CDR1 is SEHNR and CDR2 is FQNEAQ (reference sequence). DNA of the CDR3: TGTGCCAGCAGCTTAGGTGGGACAGTCTATGGCTACACCTTC. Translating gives CASSLGGTVYGYTF. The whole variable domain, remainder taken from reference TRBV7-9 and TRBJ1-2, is DTGVSQNPRHKITKRGQNVTFRCDPISEHNRLYWYRQTLGQGPEFLTYFQNEAQLEKSRLLSDRFSAERPKGSFSTLEIQRTEQGDSAMYLCASSLGGTVYGYTFGSGTRLTVV.

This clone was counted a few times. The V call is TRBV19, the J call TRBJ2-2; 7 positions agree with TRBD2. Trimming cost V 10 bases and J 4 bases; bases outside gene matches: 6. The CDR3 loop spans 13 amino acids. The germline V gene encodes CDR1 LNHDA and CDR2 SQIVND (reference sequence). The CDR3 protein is CATLGRITGELFF. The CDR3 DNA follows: TGTGCCACTCTCGGGAGGATCACCGGGGAGCTGTTTTTT.

The CDR3, as DNA: TGTGCCAGCAGCTTAGGACTGGGAGCTTTCTTT. Encoded protein: CASSLGLGAFF. This sequence joins TRBV7-9 and TRBJ1-1; D uncertain. The V and J ends lost 1 base and 10 bases respectively, with 7 bases between them. The CDR3 runs to 11 residues. Germline lookup yields CDR1 SEHNR and CDR2 FQNEAQ (reference sequence).

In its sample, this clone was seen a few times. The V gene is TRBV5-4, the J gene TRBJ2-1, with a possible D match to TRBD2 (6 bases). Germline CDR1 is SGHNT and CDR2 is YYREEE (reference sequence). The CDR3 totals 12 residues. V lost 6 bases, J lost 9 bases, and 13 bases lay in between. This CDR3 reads CASTLGGGEQFF. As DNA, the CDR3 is TGTGCCAGCACCCTGGGGGGAGGTGAGCAGTTCTTC.

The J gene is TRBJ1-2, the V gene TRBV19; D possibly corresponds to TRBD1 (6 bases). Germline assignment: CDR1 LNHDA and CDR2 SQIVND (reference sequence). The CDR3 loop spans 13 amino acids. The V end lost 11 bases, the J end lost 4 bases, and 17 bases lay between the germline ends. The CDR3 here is CASGTSVVYGYTF. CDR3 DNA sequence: TGTGCCTCCGGGACATCGGTGGTCTATGGCTACACCTTC.

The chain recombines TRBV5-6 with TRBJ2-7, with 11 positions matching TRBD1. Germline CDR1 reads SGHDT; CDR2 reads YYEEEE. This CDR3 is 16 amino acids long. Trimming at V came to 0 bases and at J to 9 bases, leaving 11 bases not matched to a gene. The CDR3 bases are TGTGCCAGCAGCTTGGGTCCGAGGACAGGGGGCTTGTGGCAGTACTTC. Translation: CASSLGPRTGGLWQYF.

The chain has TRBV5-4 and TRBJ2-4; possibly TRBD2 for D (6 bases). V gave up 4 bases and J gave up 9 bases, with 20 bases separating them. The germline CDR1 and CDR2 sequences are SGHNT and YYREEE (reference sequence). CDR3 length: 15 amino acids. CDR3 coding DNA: TGTGCCAGCAGCGAGACCTCTAGCGCTTTGGGCATTCAGTACTTC. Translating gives CASSETSSALGIQYF.

The CDR3 bases are TGTGCCATCGGTCTAGCGGGATCCACCTACGAGCAGTACTTC. Amino acids: CAIGLAGSTYEQYF. This chain uses TRBV10-3 with TRBJ2-7; 9 nucleotides match TRBD2. Trimming took 8 bases from V and 2 from J; bases not matched to a gene: 7. The germline gives CDR1 ENHRY, CDR2 SYGVKD. This CDR3 spans 14 amino acids.